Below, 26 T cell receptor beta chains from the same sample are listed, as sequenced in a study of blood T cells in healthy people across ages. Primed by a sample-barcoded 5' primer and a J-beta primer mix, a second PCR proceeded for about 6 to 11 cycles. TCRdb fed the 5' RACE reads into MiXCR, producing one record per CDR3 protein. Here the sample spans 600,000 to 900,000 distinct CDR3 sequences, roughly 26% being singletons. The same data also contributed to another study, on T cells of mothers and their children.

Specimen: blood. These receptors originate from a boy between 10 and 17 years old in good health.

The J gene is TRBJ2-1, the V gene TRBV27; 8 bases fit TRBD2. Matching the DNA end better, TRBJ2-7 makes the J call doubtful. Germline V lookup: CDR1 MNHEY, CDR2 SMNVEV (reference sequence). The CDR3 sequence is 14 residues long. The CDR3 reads CASSSGGTSYEQYF. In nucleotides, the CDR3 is TGTGCCAGCAGTTCGGGGGGGACTAGCTACGAGCAGTACTTC.

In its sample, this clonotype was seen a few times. Here the CDR3 DNA reads TGCAGTGCGAGATTGTCAGATACGCAGTATTTT. Its translation: CSARLSDTQYF. This chain joins TRBV20-1 and TRBJ2-3, with unresolved D. The ends were cut back, 6 bases at V and 4 bases at J, with 8 bases in the middle. CDR3 length: 11 residues. Germline V gives CDR1 DFQATT, CDR2 SNEGSKA (reference sequence).

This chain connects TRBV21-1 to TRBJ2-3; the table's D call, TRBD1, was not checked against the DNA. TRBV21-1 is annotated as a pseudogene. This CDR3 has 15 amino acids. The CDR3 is CASSRMRGPTDTQYF. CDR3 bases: TGTGCCAGCAGCCGGATGAGGGGGCCCACAGATACGCAGTATTTT.

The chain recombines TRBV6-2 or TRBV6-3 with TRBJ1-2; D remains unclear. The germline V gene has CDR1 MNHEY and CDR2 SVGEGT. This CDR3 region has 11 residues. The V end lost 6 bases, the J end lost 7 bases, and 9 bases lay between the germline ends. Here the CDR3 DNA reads TGTGCCAGCAGGCGAGGGCTTGGCTACACCTTC. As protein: CASRRGLGYTF.

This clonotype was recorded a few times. The CDR3: CASSPPGLTYEQYF. CDR3 sequence (DNA): TGTGCCAGCAGCCCTCCAGGACTCACCTACGAGCAGTACTTC. The chain employs TRBV11-2 and TRBJ2-7; a possible D gene is TRBD2 (5 bases). The germline gives CDR1 SGHAT, CDR2 FQNNGV. V was pared by 5 bases and J by 2 bases, with 13 bases between. The CDR3 runs 14 residues.

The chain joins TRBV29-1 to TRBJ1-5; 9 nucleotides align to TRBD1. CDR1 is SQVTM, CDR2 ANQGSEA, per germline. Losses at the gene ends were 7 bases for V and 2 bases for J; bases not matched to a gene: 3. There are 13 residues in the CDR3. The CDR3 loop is CSAGTGRNQPQHF. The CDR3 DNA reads TGCAGCGCCGGGACAGGGCGCAATCAGCCCCAGCATTTT. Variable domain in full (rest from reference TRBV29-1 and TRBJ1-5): SAVISQKPSRDICQRGTSLTIQCQVDSQVTMMFWYRQQPGQSLTLIATANQGSEATYESGFVIDKFPISRPNLTFSTLTVSNMSPEDSSIYLCSAGTGRNQPQHFGDGTRLSIL.

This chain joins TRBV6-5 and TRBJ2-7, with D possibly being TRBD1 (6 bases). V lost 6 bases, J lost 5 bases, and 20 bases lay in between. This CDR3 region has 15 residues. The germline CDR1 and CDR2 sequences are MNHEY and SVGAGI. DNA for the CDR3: TGTGCCAGCAGCCTTACCGTAGGACAGCGCGACGAGCAGTACTTC. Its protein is CASSLTVGQRDEQYF.

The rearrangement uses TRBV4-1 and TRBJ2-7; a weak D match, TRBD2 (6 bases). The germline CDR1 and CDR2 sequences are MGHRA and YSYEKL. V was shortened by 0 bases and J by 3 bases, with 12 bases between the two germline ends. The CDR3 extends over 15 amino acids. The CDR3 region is CASSQEHREYYEQYF. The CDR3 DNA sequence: TGCGCCAGCAGCCAAGAGCACCGGGAGTACTACGAGCAGTACTTC.

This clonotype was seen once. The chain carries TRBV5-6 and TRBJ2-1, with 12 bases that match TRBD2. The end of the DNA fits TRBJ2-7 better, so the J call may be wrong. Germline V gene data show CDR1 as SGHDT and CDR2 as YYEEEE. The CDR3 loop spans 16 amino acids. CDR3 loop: CASSLGRTTSGSEQYF. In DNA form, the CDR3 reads TGTGCCAGCAGCTTAGGCAGGACGACTAGCGGGAGCGAGCAGTACTTC.

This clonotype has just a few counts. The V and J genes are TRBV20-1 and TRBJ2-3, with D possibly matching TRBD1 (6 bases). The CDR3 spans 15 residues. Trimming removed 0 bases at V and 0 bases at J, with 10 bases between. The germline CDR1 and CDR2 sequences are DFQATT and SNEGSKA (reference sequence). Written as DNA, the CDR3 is TGCAGTGCTAGAGATTTTCAGGGGAGCACAGATACGCAGTATTTT. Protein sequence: CSARDFQGSTDTQYF.

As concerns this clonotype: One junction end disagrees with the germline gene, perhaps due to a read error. CDR3 DNA sequence: TGCGCCAGCAGCTCCGGATCCAGCGGGGGGTTCTCCTGCGAGCAGTACTTC. This sequence encodes CASSSGSSGGFSCEQYF. The chain has TRBV5-1 and TRBJ2-7; 9 bases align to TRBD2. Germline V lookup: CDR1 SGHRS, CDR2 YFSETQ. The CDR3 totals 17 residues.

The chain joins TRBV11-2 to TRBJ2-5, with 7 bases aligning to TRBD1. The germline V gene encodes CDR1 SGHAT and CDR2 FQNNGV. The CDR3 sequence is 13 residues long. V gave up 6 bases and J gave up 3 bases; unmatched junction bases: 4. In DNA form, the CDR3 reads TGTGCCAGCAGTTATACAGGGGAAGAGACCCAGTACTTC. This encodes CASSYTGEETQYF.

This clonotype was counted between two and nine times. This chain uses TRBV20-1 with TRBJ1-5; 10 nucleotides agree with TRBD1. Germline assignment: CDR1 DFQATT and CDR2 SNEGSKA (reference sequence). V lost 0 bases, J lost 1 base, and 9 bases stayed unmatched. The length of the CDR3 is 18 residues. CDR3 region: CSARELTGGGVSNQPQHF. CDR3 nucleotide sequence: TGCAGTGCTAGAGAGCTGACAGGGGGCGGTGTGAGCAATCAGCCCCAGCATTTT.

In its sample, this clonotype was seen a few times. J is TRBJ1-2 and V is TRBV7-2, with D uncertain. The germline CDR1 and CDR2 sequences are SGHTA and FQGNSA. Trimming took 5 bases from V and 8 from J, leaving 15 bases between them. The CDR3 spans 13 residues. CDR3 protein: CASSPKDPGGYTF. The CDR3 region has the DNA TGTGCCAGCAGCCCAAAGGACCCGGGAGGCTACACCTTC.

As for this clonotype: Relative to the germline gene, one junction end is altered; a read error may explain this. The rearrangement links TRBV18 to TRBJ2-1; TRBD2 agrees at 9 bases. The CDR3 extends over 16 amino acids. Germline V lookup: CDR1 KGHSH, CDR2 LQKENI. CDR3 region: CASSQESGGSNNEQLF. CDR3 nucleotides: TGTGCCAGCTCACAAGAAAGCGGGGGGTCCAATAATGAGCAGTTGTTC.

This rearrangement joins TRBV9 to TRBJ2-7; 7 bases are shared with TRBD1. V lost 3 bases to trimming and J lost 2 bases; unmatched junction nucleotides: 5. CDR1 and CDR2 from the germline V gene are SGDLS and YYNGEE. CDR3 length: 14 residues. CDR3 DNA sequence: TGTGCCAGCAGCGCTTGGGACAGACCCTACGAGCAGTACTTC. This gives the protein CASSAWDRPYEQYF.

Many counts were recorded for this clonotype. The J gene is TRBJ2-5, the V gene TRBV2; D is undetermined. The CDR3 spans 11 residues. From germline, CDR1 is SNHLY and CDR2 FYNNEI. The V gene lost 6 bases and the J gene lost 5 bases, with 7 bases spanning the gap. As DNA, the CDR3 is TGTGCCAGCAGCGCCTGGGAGACCCAGTACTTC. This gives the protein CASSAWETQYF.

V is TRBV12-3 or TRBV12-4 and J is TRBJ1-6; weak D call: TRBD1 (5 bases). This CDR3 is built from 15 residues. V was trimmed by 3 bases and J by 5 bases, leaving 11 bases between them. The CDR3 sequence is CASSLRTPDNSPLHF. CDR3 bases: TGTGCCAGCAGTTTGAGGACACCTGATAATTCACCCCTCCACTTT.

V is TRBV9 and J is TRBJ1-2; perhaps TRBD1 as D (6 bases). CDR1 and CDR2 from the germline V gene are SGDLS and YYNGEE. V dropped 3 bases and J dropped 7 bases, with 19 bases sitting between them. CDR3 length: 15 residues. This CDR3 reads CASSGLGGRGIGYTF. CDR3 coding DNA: TGTGCCAGCAGCGGCCTCGGGGGGCGTGGAATTGGCTACACCTTC.

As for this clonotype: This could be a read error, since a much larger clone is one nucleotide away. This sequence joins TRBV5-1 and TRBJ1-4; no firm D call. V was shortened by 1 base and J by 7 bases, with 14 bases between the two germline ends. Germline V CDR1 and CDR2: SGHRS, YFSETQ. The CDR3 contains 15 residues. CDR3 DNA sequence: TGCGCCAGCAGCTTGATGGGAACTGGTAGTGAAAAACTGTTTTTT. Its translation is CASSLMGTGSEKLFF.

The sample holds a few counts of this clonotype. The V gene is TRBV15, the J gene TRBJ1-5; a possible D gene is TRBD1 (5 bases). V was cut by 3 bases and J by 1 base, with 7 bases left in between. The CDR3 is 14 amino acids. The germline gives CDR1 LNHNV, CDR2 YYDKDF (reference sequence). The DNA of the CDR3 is TGTGCCACCAGCAGCCAGGGAAGCAATCAGCCCCAGCATTTT. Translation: CATSSQGSNQPQHF. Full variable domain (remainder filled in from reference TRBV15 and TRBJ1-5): DAMVIQNPRYQVTQFGKPVTLSCSQTLNHNVMYWYQQKSSQAPKLLFHYYDKDFNNEADTPDNFQSRRPNTSFCFLDIRSPGLGDTAMYLCATSSQGSNQPQHFGDGTRLSIL.

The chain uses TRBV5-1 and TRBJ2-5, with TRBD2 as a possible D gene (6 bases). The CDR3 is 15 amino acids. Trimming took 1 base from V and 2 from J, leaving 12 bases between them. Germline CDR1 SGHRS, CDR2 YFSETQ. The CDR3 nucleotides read TGCGCCAGCAGCTTGTCCCCGGCGGGACAAGAGACCCAGTACTTC. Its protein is CASSLSPAGQETQYF.

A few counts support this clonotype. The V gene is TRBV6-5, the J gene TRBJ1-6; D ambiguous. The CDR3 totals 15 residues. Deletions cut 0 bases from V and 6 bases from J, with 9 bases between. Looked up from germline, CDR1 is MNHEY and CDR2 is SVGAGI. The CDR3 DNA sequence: TGTGCCAGCAGTTACTCGAATTCAGCTAATTCACCCCTCCACTTT. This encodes CASSYSNSANSPLHF.

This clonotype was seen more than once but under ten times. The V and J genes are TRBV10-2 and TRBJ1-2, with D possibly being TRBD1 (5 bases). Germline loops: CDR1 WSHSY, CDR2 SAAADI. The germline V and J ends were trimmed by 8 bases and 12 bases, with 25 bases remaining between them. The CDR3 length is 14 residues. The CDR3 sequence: CASREEAGTLRDTF. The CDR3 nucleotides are TGCGCCAGCCGGGAAGAGGCGGGGACCTTGAGGGACACCTTC.

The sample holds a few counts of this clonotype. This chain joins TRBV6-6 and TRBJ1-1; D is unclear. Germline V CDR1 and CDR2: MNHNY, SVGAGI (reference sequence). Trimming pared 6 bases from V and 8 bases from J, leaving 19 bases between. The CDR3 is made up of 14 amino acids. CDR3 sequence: CASSRNPGKDEAFF. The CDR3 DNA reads TGTGCCAGCAGCCGAAACCCGGGGAAGGACGAAGCTTTCTTT.

CDR3 nucleotides: TGCGCCAGCAGCAAGGGGGGCGTCTCCTACAATGAGCAGTTCTTC. Amino acid sequence: CASSKGGVSYNEQFF. This sequence joins TRBV5-1 and TRBJ2-1; tentatively, D is TRBD1 or TRBD2 (6 bases each). This CDR3 is 15 amino acids long. Between the trimmed V and J ends, which lost 4 bases and 0 bases, there was a span of 11 bases. Germline V gives CDR1 SGHRS, CDR2 YFSETQ.